One and the same sample provided the 20 T cell receptor beta chains below, sequenced in a study of spatial heterogeneity in lung cancer (dated by TCRdb to between 2018 and 2021). What the research found in general, with its limitations: A correlation was observed between the number of expanded intratumoral alpha and beta TCRs and the tumor nonsynonymous mutation count.

Libraries were prepared through 5' RACE. The instrument given in TCRdb is NextSeq 500. The public reads were run again by TCRdb, first through fastp at Q25 and then through MiXCR, and only productive beta chains were kept. Each record represents a unique CDR3 protein, reported with the most common genes and DNA among its rows. Here the sample has nearly 11,000 distinct CDR3 sequences; 5% to 6% occur a single time. The ten largest clones take up about an eighth of the sample. What these receptors recognize is not known. In the paper's terms, the time point label means: sample taken at primary tumor resection. The sequencing used lung tumor tissue, collected at surgery. Source of these receptors: a male donor with early-stage non-small cell lung cancer.

This clonotype was seen repeatedly, ten times or more. The rearrangement joins TRBV7-2 to TRBJ2-1, with D unresolved. This CDR3 comprises 13 residues. V was shortened by 2 bases and J by 4 bases, with 6 bases between the two germline ends. Germline V CDR1 and CDR2: SGHTA, FQGNSA. The CDR3 loop is CASSLIDYNEQFF. In DNA, the CDR3 is TGTGCCAGCAGCTTAATAGATTACAATGAGCAGTTCTTC.

The chain uses TRBV25-1 and TRBJ1-3; D may be TRBD1 (6 bases). Germline-derived CDR1 and CDR2 are MGHDK and SYGVNS. CDR3 size: 15 residues. Trimming took 6 bases from V and 2 from J, leaving 14 bases between them. The CDR3 coding sequence is TGTGCCAGCAGGGACAGTCCTCGAGCTGGAAACACCATATATTTT. Its protein is CASRDSPRAGNTIYF.

This clonotype was counted at least ten times. The J gene is TRBJ2-1, the V gene TRBV7-2; 10 bases are shared with TRBD2. Germline lookup yields CDR1 SGHTA and CDR2 FQGNSA. The CDR3 length is 16 residues. J was trimmed by 8 bases and V by 2 bases; bases with no gene match: 9. CDR3 sequence (DNA): TGTGCCAGCAGCTTACGACGGCTAGCGGGAGAAGATGAGCAGTTCTTC. Protein: CASSLRRLAGEDEQFF.

Sample share makes this clonotype medium-sized. The rearrangement links TRBV3-1 to TRBJ2-7, with 12 bases lining up with TRBD2. CDR3 size: 15 residues. Germline V gives CDR1 LGHDT, CDR2 YNNKEL (reference sequence). Trimming cost V 4 bases and J 5 bases; bases outside gene matches: 6. CDR3: CASSPWTSGMDEQYF. In DNA, the CDR3 is TGTGCCAGCAGCCCCTGGACTAGCGGGATGGACGAGCAGTACTTC.

By share of the sample, this clonotype is medium-sized. The CDR3: CSASTGPNQPQHF. The CDR3 DNA reads TGCAGTGCTAGTACAGGGCCAAATCAGCCCCAGCATTTT. V is TRBV20-1 and J is TRBJ1-5, with D maybe TRBD1 (6 bases). Trimming left V 3 bases short and J 4 bases short, with 10 bases between. The CDR3 has 13 amino acids. The germline V gene has CDR1 DFQATT and CDR2 SNEGSKA (reference sequence).

At least ten counts were recorded for this clonotype. V gene TRBV5-1 combines with J gene TRBJ1-2; D is unresolved. CDR1 and CDR2 from the germline V gene are SGHRS and YFSETQ. V lost 1 base and J 1 base, leaving 14 bases between the germline ends. The CDR3 covers 16 residues. CDR3 protein: CASSLRQNLINYGYTF. The CDR3, as DNA: TGCGCCAGCAGCTTGAGGCAGAACCTGATTAACTATGGCTACACCTTC. Full variable domain (outside the CDR3, taken from reference TRBV5-1 and TRBJ1-2): KAGVTQTPRYLIKTRGQQVTLSCSPISGHRSVSWYQQTPGQGLQFLFEYFSETQRNKGNFPGRFSGRQFSNSRSEMNVSTLELGDSALYLCASSLRQNLINYGYTFGSGTRLTVV.

This clonotype was observed at least ten times. This chain connects TRBV24-1 to TRBJ2-2; tentative D call: TRBD2 (6 bases). CDR1 and CDR2 from the germline V gene are KGHDR and SFDVKD. V lost 8 bases, J lost 0 bases, and 12 bases lay in between. The CDR3 sequence is 15 residues long. The CDR3 here is CATTGGTSNTGELFF. CDR3 bases: TGTGCCACCACCGGAGGGACCTCGAACACCGGGGAGCTGTTTTTT.

This clonotype occurred many times. The rearrangement links TRBV24-1 to TRBJ2-1; D is unresolved. The CDR3 is 17 residues long. Trimming left V 5 bases short and J 1 base short, with 17 bases between. Germline loops: CDR1 KGHDR, CDR2 SFDVKD. The CDR3 DNA is TGTGCCACCAGTGGAACAACCGGATCAAGGTCCTACAATGAGCAGTTCTTC. Amino acids: CATSGTTGSRSYNEQFF.

At least ten counts were recorded for this clonotype. The rearrangement joins TRBV3-1 to TRBJ2-1; the D call may be TRBD1 or TRBD2 (5 bases each). V was cut by 4 bases and J by 10 bases, with 11 bases left in between. The CDR3 has 12 residues. Germline-derived CDR1 and CDR2 are LGHDT and YNNKEL (reference sequence). CDR3 nucleotides: TGTGCCAGCAGCCCTGGGGGTATCGAGCAGTTCTTC. It codes for CASSPGGIEQFF.

Notes on this clonotype: Possible read error: a much larger clone is one base away. J is TRBJ2-7 and V is TRBV7-9; D gene unclear. This CDR3 contains 16 residues. Looked up from germline, CDR1 is SEHNR and CDR2 is FQNEAQ (reference sequence). V shed 5 bases and J shed 6 bases, with 23 bases lying between them. The chain's CDR3 is CASSPSTGFFTGEQYF. The CDR3 coding sequence is TGTGCCAGCAGCCCGTCAACGGGCTTCTTCACGGGCGAGCAGTACTTC.

This clonotype showed up just a few times. The chain employs TRBV28 and TRBJ2-3, with 8 bases lining up with TRBD2. With V trimmed by 5 bases and J by 8 bases, 12 bases remained unmatched. Germline V gene data show CDR1 as MDHEN and CDR2 as SYDVKM. CDR3 length equals 15 residues. CDR3 sequence: CASSPWKSGSATQYF. CDR3 bases: TGTGCCAGCAGTCCGTGGAAGAGCGGGAGTGCTACGCAGTATTTT.

This clonotype appeared many times. The chain uses TRBV20-1 and TRBJ2-7, with 10 bases identical to TRBD1. This CDR3 contains 14 residues. Germline V gives CDR1 DFQATT, CDR2 SNEGSKA (reference sequence). J lost 2 bases, V lost 6 bases, and 7 bases had no gene match. CDR3 protein: CSADGTGDPYEQYF. Written as DNA, the CDR3 is TGCAGTGCCGACGGGACAGGGGATCCCTACGAGCAGTACTTC.

This clonotype was seen at least ten times. The chain combines TRBV18 with TRBJ2-3; TRBD2 aligns across 12 bases. V dropped 5 bases and J dropped 1; count of bases not matched to a gene: 4. This CDR3 has 16 residues. CDR1 is KGHSH, CDR2 LQKENI, per germline. CDR3 amino acids: CASSSPSGGGTDTQYF. The DNA of the CDR3 is TGTGCCAGCTCATCCCCTAGCGGGGGGGGCACAGATACGCAGTATTTT.

The chain links TRBV12-5 to TRBJ1-1; 10 positions match TRBD1. Germline V CDR1 and CDR2: LGHNT, FRNRAP. The J segment lost 4 bases and the V segment lost 6 bases, leaving 8 bases of the junction unmatched. The CDR3 length is 15 residues. This CDR3 reads CASGDHRTGGTEAFF. The CDR3, as DNA: TGTGCTAGTGGGGACCACCGGACAGGGGGCACTGAAGCTTTCTTT.

This clonotype was counted at least ten times. The chain has TRBV4-2 and TRBJ2-1, with 9 bases lining up with TRBD2. CDR3 length equals 15 residues. The germline V gene encodes CDR1 LGHNA and CDR2 YNFKEQ. V dropped 4 bases and J dropped 3; count of bases not matched to a gene: 4. The CDR3 here is CASSRSGGLYNEQFF. The CDR3 nucleotides read TGTGCCAGCAGCCGTAGCGGGGGCCTCTACAATGAGCAGTTCTTC.

This clonotype turned up a few times. The CDR3 protein is CASSPQGPGEQYF. The CDR3 DNA sequence: TGTGCCAGCAGTCCACAGGGTCCCGGCGAGCAGTACTTC. The genes are TRBV27 and TRBJ2-7; weak D call: TRBD1 (6 bases). The V gene's germline CDR1 is MNHEY and CDR2 SMNVEV (reference sequence). The CDR3 has 13 amino acids. V was pared by 5 bases and J by 6 bases, with 14 bases between.

This clonotype was recorded many times. V is TRBV10-3 and J is TRBJ2-5; perhaps TRBD2 as D (6 bases). The CDR3 covers 14 residues. The ends were cut back, 3 bases at V and 4 bases at J, with 12 bases in the middle. Germline V gene lookup returns CDR1 ENHRY and CDR2 SYGVKD. The DNA for the CDR3 is TGTGCCATCAGTGACCCCACCGGGGGAGAGACCCAGTACTTC. This codes for CAISDPTGGETQYF.

This clonotype has a count of ten or more. The genes are TRBV13 and TRBJ2-2; perhaps TRBD2 as D (5 bases). CDR1 PRHDT and CDR2 FYEKMQ come from the germline V gene (reference sequence). V dropped 5 bases and J dropped 6 bases, with 13 bases sitting between them. This CDR3 is 14 amino acids long. The CDR3 is CASSQRRPAGELFF. Here the CDR3 DNA reads TGTGCCAGCAGCCAGCGGCGACCCGCCGGGGAGCTGTTTTTT.

By share, this clonotype counts as medium-sized. The V gene is TRBV19, the J gene TRBJ1-5, with a tentative D call TRBD1 (5 bases). This CDR3 spans 15 amino acids. Germline V CDR1 and CDR2: LNHDA, SQIVND (reference sequence). V was shortened by 10 bases and J by 1 base, with 17 bases between the two germline ends. DNA of the CDR3: TGTGCCACCACGTGGGGGAAACAAAGCAATCAGCCCCAGCATTTT. Translation: CATTWGKQSNQPQHF. Full variable domain (remainder filled in from reference TRBV19 and TRBJ1-5): DGGITQSPKYLFRKEGQNVTLSCEQNLNHDAMYWYRQDPGQGLRLIYYSQIVNDFQKGDIAEGYSVSREKKESFPLTVTSAQKNPTAFYLCATTWGKQSNQPQHFGDGTRLSIL.

This clonotype was picked up many times. The V gene is TRBV20-1, the J gene TRBJ2-7; D unclear. CDR3 size: 14 residues. The germline V gene has CDR1 DFQATT and CDR2 SNEGSKA (reference sequence). V lost 5 bases, J lost 3 bases, and 17 bases lay in between. The CDR3 is CSAANPQRLYEQYF. Written as DNA, the CDR3 is TGCAGTGCTGCGAATCCACAGAGACTCTACGAGCAGTACTTC.